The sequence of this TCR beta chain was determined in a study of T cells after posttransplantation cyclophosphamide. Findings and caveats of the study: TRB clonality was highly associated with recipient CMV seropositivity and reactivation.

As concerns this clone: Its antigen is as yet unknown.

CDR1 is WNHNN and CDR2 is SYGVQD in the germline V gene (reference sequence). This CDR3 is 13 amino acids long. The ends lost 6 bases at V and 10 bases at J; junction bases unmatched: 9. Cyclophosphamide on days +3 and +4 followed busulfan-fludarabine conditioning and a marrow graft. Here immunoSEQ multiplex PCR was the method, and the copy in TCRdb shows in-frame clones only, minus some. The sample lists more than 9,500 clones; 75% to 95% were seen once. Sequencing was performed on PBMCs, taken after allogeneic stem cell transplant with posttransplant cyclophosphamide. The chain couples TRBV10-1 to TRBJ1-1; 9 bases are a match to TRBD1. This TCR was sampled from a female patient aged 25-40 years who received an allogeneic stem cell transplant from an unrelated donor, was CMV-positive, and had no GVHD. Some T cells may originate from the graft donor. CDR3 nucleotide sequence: TGCGCCAGCAGGAATGGGGGGACAGGGACAGCTTTCTTT. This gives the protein CASRNGGTGTAFF.